What follows describes a single T cell receptor beta chain. What it binds is not known. Trimming shortened V by 9 bases and J by 5 bases, and 13 bases separated the two germline ends. The CDR3 length is 12 residues. Germline values: CDR1 MNHNS, CDR2 SASEGT. The sample is drawn from a study of cytomegalovirus exposure and HLA in healthy donors. Study summary: The study's early data release held 80 million to 95 million unique TCRs from HLA-typed donors.

Points from the study as a whole: Later work found most CMV-associated TCR beta chains apparently HLA-restricted. Previously analyzed data showed that most TCR beta V segments were productive at a frequency of about 90% or about 30%. Some V segments, including TRBV6-2 and TRBV6-3, were excluded as indistinguishable.

The PCR used 60 Vbeta and 13 Jbeta primers. Assay: immunoSEQ multiplex PCR; the TCRdb copy retains only in-frame clones and omits some. The sample yields 150,000 to 200,000 clones, over 80% seen once. The sample consisted of PBMCs. The TCR sequence derives from a male donor in good health and CMV-seronegative. V gene TRBV6-1 combines with J gene TRBJ1-1; D is uncertain. The CDR3 coding sequence is TGTGCCAGTCAACTAACGGGAACTGAAGCTTTCTTT. This codes for CASQLTGTEAFF.